This T cell receptor beta chain was recorded in a study of T cell clonality in common variable immunodeficiency. Sequenced by immunoSEQ multiplex PCR; TCRdb stores in-frame clones only, minus some. Listed for the sample are some 43,000 clones, none seen a single time. This clone occurred many times. The DNA ends 3 residues before the CDR3 does, and the rest of the CDR3 is filled in from the germline J gene. CDR1 and CDR2 from the germline V gene are SGHRS and YFSETQ. V was clipped by 4 bases and J by 1 base, with 14 bases between them. The CDR3 totals 15 residues. This TCR was recovered from a person between 18 and 70 years old in good health. The specimen was peripheral blood mononuclear cells. The rearrangement joins TRBV5-1 to TRBJ1-1; D perhaps matches TRBD1 (6 bases). The CDR3 sequence: CASSLIQGGNTEAFF. The DNA read from the CDR3 is TGCGCCAGCAGCCTAATACAGGGAGGGAACACTGAA.